This TCR beta chain was recovered during a study of identifying expanded T cells in peripheral blood. Findings and limits, study-wide: Across healthy donors, higher total template counts meant significantly greater approximately 2-week count variance. Technical replicates showed 0.9 to 1.5 changed clones; about 2 weeks 15 to 20; four weeks 19.

V was pared by 5 bases and J by 4 bases, with 10 bases between. Germline V gene data show CDR1 as SGHKS and CDR2 as YYEKEE (reference sequence). CDR3 length: 13 residues. Generated by immunoSEQ multiplex PCR, the TCRdb table keeps only in-frame clones and is missing some. The sample lists some 90,000 clones, approximately 83% seen once, with around 5.6% in the top ten. A note on this clone: Its antigen is not known.

The sequence was obtained from a person aged 18 to 75 in good health. The sequenced material came from blood. The gene calls are TRBV5-5 and TRBJ1-3, with D unclear. The CDR3 here is CASRYQGGNTIYF. The CDR3, as DNA: TGTGCCAGCAGATACCAAGGGGGAAACACCATATATTTT. Full variable domain (remainder filled in from reference TRBV5-5 and TRBJ1-3): DAGVTQSPTHLIKTRGQQVTLRCSPISGHKSVSWYQQVLGQGPQFIFQYYEKEERGRGNFPDRFSARQFPNYSSELNVNALLLGDSALYLCASRYQGGNTIYFGEGSWLTVV.